This T cell receptor (beta chain) originates from a study of blood T cell repertoires in COVID-19. V lost 4 bases to trimming and J lost 4 bases, with 23 bases between them. This CDR3 is built from 18 residues. The germline V gene encodes CDR1 SGHRS and CDR2 YFSETQ. Sequenced by immunoSEQ multiplex PCR; TCRdb stores in-frame clones only, minus some. Among fewer than 70,000 clones listed, roughly 85% were seen once. The origin of this receptor is a woman aged 55-69 years with acute or convalescent COVID-19. The sample taken for sequencing was peripheral blood. This chain connects TRBV5-1 to TRBJ1-4, with D perhaps TRBD1 (6 bases). The CDR3 bases are TGCGCCAGCAGCCTTGAGGGGCCGCAGGGACAAGTTAATGAAAAACTGTTTTTT. Protein: CASSLEGPQGQVNEKLFF. Complete variable domain (other parts from reference TRBV5-1 and TRBJ1-4): KAGVTQTPRYLIKTRGQQVTLSCSPISGHRSVSWYQQTPGQGLQFLFEYFSETQRNKGNFPGRFSGRQFSNSRSEMNVSTLELGDSALYLCASSLEGPQGQVNEKLFFGSGTQLSVL.